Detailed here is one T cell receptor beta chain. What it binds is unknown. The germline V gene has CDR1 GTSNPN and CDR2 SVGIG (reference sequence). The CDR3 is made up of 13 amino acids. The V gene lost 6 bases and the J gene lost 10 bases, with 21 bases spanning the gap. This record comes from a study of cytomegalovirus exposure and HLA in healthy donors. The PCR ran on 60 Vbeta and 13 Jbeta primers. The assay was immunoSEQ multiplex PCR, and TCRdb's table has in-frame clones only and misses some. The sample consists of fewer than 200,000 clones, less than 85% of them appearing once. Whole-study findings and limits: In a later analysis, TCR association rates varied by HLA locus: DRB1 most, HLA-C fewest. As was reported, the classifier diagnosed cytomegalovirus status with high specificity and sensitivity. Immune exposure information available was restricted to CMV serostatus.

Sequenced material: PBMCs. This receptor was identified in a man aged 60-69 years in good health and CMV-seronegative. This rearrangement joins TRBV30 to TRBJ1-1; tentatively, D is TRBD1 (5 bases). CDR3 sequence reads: CACLPGPAGGAFF. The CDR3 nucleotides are TGTGCCTGTCTCCCGGGACCCGCCGGGGGAGCTTTCTTT.